This TCR beta chain is from a study of blood T cell repertoires in COVID-19 (dated by TCRdb to the early 2020s). Study-wide context: Collaborator samples came from the United States, Italy and Spain and covered acute and convalescent phases of COVID-19. The material from the prospective study consisted of cDNA or gDNA derived from T cells, B-cell-depleted T cells, or PBMCs. Where HLA class I and class II types were available, the types were taken from metadata supplied by the sample provider, not from assay-based typing. The repertoires were released in a freely available public database meant as a resource for research on the immune response to SARS-CoV-2. Deeply sampled blood TCRbeta repertoires from subjects exposed to, actively infected with, or recovered from COVID-19 were included in the dataset. Samples came from the ongoing ImmuneRACE study (first 160 participants) plus 1,254 subjects from 6 global collaborators. The sample metadata nearly always contained a de-identified subject ID, COVID-19 status, age in years and sex. The paper's findings and limits, for the study overall: Clinical and demographic metadata were provided uncurated, with the amount varying by source and participant.

The CDR3 holds 16 amino acids from the cysteine to the phenylalanine. Just CDR3 DNA is preserved here, 48 bases in frame from base 1. For this chain, trimming is 5 bases at the V end and 5 bases at the J end, and the number of junction bases without a gene match is 8. The germline V gene specifies MDHEN as CDR1 and SYDVKM as CDR2. The collaborating institutions used their own protocols to collect whole blood in K2EDTA tubes. For TCRbeta analysis, collaborators shipped samples in one of three forms: frozen whole blood, isolated PBMCs, or DNA extracted from either of those sample types. About this clone: The antigen it recognizes is unknown. It has no much larger one-base neighbor in the sample; base qualities were not kept.

The immunoSEQ Assay, a bias-controlled multiplex PCR, was used to amplify TCRbeta CDR3 regions from genomic DNA. As for the authors' bioinformatics: The number of nucleated cells in each sample was estimated by amplification of reference gene primers within the assay. To quantify the absolute abundance of each unique TCRbeta CDR3 rearrangement, sequence reads were collapsed and filtered. For each sample, productive Simpson clonality was calculated as the square root of Simpson's diversity index across productive rearrangements. TCRdb mirrors the immuneACCESS table, restricted to in-frame sequences. Some clones are absent from its copies; in checked studies, under half trace to an unresolved V gene, and the reason for the others is unknown. D and trimming were read from the DNA, whereas the V and J calls and clone size are those reported in that table. The sample records 150,000 to 200,000 clones, just over 85% of which are singletons. The top ten clones comprise over 7% of the sample.

The V and J segments used are TRBV28 and TRBJ2-1; TRBD1 aligns with 11 central bases. This TCR was recovered from a man over 45 with active or convalescent COVID-19. Sequencing was done on a sample of peripheral blood. This receptor has the CDR3 CASSAGTGGRHNEQFF. The sequence in DNA is TGTGCCAGCAGTGCCGGGACAGGGGGGAGGCACAATGAGCAGTTCTTC.